This record covers a single TCR beta chain. Its target is unknown. Clones were sequenced by immunoSEQ multiplex PCR, and TCRdb holds only the in-frame ones, with some missing. The sample has approximately 32,000 clones, approximately 66% seen once. Ipilimumab CTLA-4 blockade and focal radiation were given to patients with chemo-refractory metastatic non-small-cell lung cancer. This CDR3 has 13 amino acids. The V and J ends lost 6 bases and 6 bases respectively, with 15 bases between them. Looked up from germline, CDR1 is SGHDN and CDR2 is FVKESK. The data stem from a study of radiotherapy plus CTLA-4 blockade in lung cancer. For the study at large: Among patients, 15% to 20% showed objective responses, and 25% to 35% had disease control. Overall study findings and caveats: Radiotherapy with ipilimumab was followed by blood expansion of tumor-derived clones.

This receptor was identified in a human donor with non-small cell lung cancer who had stable disease on radiotherapy plus ipilimumab. V and J are TRBV14 and TRBJ2-7; D possibly corresponds to TRBD1 (5 bases). The source was peripheral blood, collected from a patient treated with radiotherapy plus ipilimumab. CDR3 in DNA: TGTGCCAGCAGTCTGCGACAGTTGGGCGAGCAGTACTTC. Amino acid sequence: CASSLRQLGEQYF. Full variable domain (missing parts from reference TRBV14 and TRBJ2-7): EAGVTQFPSHSVIEKGQTVTLRCDPISGHDNLYWYRRVMGKEIKFLLHFVKESKQDESGMPNNRFLAERTGGTYSTLKVQPAELEDSGVYFCASSLRQLGEQYFGPGTRLTVT.